This T cell receptor (beta chain) was obtained from a study of shared clonotypes between healthy human individuals. Study-wide context: Three plates each covered CD4 naive and memory; CD8 naive two, CD8 memory one. Overall study findings and caveats: Non-shared clonotypes displayed generation probabilities falling below those of clonotypes present in all four donors.

Points on this clone: Its antigen is still unknown. A junction end diverges from the germline sequence, so it may reflect a read error.

This CDR3 has 16 amino acids. CDR1 SGHNT and CDR2 YYREEE come from the germline V gene (reference sequence). This table comes from immunoSEQ multiplex PCR, and its TCRdb copy is limited to in-frame clones, with some not included. This sample has over 1.4 million clones, with roughly 96% found just once. Those who donated, Caucasian adults without exception, all lived in Nashville, Tennessee. CD45RA-negative memory and CD45RA+ naive subsets were split from the CD4+ cells. The sample taken for sequencing was naive CD4+ T cells sorted from blood. Subset of the sample: CD45RA+ positively selected. The source of this sequence is a man younger than 45 in good health. This chain joins TRBV5-4 and TRBJ2-2; the D gene is possibly TRBD1 (6 bases). CDR3 region: CASSLGVTTGTAELFF. DNA of the CDR3: TGTGCCAGCAGCTTGGGTGTCACGACAGGCACCGCGGAGCTGTTTTTT.